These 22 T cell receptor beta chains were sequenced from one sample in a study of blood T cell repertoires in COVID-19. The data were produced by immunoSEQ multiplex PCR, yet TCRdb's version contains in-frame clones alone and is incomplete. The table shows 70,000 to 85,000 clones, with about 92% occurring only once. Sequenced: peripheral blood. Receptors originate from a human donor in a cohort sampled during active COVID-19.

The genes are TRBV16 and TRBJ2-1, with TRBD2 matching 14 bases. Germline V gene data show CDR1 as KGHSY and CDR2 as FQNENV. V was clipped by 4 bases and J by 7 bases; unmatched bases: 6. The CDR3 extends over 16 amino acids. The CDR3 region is CASSPRLAGGGNEQFF. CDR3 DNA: TGTGCCAGCAGCCCCCGACTAGCGGGAGGGGGGAATGAGCAGTTCTTC.

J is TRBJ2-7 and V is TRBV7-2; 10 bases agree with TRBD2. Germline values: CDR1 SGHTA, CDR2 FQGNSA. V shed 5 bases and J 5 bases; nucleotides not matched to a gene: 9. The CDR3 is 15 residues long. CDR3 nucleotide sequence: TGTGCCAGCAGCGTTGCCGGGACTAGCGTCAACGAGCAGTACTTC. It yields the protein CASSVAGTSVNEQYF.

In nucleotides, the CDR3 is TGTGCCAGCAGTGATTCCGGGACTGGGATCTACAATGAGCAGTTCTTC. This sequence encodes CASSDSGTGIYNEQFF. The chain uses TRBV2 and TRBJ2-1, with D perhaps TRBD2 (6 bases). Trimming took 3 bases from V and 3 from J, leaving 15 bases between them. Germline V lookup: CDR1 SNHLY, CDR2 FYNNEI. This CDR3 is 16 amino acids long.

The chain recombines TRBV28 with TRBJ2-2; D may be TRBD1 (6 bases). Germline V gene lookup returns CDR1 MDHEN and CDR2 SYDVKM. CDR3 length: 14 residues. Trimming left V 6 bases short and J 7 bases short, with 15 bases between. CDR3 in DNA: TGTGCCAGCAGCTTGACAGGTTTTGACGGGGAGCTGTTTTTT. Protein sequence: CASSLTGFDGELFF. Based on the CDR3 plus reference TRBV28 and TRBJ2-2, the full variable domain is DVKVTQSSRYLVKRTGEKVFLECVQDMDHENMFWYRQDPGLGLRLIYFSYDVKMKEKGDIPEGYSVSREKKERFSLILESASTNQTSMYLCASSLTGFDGELFFGEGSRLTVL.

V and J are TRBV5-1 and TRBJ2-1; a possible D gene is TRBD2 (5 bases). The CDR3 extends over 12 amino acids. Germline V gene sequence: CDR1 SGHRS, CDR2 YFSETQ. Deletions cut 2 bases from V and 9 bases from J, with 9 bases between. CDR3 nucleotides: TGCGCCAGCAGCTTAACTAGGGTTGAGCAGTTCTTC. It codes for CASSLTRVEQFF.

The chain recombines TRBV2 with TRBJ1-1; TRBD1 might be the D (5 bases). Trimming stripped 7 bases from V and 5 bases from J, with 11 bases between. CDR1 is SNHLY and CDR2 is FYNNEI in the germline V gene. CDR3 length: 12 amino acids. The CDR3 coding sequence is TGTGCCAGCACCCAGGGTTGGACTGAAGCTTTCTTT. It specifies CASTQGWTEAFF. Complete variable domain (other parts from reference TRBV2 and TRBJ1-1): EPEVTQTPSHQVTQMGQEVILRCVPISNHLYFYWYRQILGQKVEFLVSFYNNEISEKSEIFDDQFSVERPDGSNFTLKIRSTKLEDSAMYFCASTQGWTEAFFGQGTRLTVV.

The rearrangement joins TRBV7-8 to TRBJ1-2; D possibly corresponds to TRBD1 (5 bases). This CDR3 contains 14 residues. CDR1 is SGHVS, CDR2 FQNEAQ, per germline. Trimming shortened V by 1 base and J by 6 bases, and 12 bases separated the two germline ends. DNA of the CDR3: TGTGCCAGCAGCTTAGGGACCAGGGTGAATGGCTACACCTTC. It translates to CASSLGTRVNGYTF.

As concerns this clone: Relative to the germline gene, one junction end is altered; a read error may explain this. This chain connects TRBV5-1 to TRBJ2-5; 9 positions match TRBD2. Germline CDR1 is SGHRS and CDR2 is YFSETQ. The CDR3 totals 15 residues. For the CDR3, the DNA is TGCGCCAGCAGATTGGGGACTAGCACTCAAGAGACCCAGTACTTC. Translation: CASRLGTSTQETQYF.

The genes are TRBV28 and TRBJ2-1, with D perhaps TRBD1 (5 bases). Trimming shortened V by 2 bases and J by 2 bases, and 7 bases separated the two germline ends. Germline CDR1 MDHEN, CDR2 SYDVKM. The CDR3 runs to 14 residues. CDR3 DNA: TGTGCCAGCAGTTTAACGGACACCTACAATGAGCAGTTCTTC. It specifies CASSLTDTYNEQFF. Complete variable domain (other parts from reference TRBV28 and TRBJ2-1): DVKVTQSSRYLVKRTGEKVFLECVQDMDHENMFWYRQDPGLGLRLIYFSYDVKMKEKGDIPEGYSVSREKKERFSLILESASTNQTSMYLCASSLTDTYNEQFFGPGTRLTVL.

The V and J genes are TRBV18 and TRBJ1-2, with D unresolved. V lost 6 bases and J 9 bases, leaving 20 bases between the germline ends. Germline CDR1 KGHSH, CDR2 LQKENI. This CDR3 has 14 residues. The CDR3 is CASSQQWSSESYTF. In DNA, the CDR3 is TGTGCCAGCTCCCAGCAATGGAGTTCAGAAAGCTACACCTTC. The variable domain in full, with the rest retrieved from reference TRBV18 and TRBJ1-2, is NAGVMQNPRHLVRRRGQEARLRCSPMKGHSHVYWYRQLPEEGLKFMVYLQKENIIDESGMPKERFSAEFPKEGPSILRIQQVVRGDSAAYFCASSQQWSSESYTFGSGTRLTVV.

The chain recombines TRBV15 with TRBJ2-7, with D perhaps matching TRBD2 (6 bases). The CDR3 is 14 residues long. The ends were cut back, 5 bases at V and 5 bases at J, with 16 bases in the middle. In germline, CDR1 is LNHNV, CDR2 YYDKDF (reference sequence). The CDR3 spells CATSPGGSQHEQYF. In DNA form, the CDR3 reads TGTGCCACCAGCCCCGGGGGAAGTCAGCACGAGCAGTACTTC.

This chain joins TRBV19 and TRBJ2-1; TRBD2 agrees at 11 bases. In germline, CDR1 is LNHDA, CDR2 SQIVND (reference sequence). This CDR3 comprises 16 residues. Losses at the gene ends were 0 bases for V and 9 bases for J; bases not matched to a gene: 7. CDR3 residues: CASSIDSTSGMGEQFF. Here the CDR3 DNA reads TGTGCCAGTAGTATAGATTCGACTAGCGGGATGGGTGAGCAGTTCTTC. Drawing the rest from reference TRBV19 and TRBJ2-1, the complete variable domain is DGGITQSPKYLFRKEGQNVTLSCEQNLNHDAMYWYRQDPGQGLRLIYYSQIVNDFQKGDIAEGYSVSREKKESFPLTVTSAQKNPTAFYLCASSIDSTSGMGEQFFGPGTRLTVL.

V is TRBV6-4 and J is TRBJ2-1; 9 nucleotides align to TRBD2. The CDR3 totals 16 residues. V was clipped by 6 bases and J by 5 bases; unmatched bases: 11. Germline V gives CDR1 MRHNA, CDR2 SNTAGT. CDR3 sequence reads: CASSEGLAAGHNEQFF. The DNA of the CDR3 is TGTGCCAGCAGCGAGGGACTAGCAGCTGGCCACAATGAGCAGTTCTTC.

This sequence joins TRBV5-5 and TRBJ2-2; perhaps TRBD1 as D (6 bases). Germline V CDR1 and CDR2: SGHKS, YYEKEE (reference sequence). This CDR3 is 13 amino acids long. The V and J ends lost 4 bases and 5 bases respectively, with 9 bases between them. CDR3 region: CASSQQGTGELFF. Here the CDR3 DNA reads TGTGCCAGCAGCCAACAGGGTACCGGGGAGCTGTTTTTT.

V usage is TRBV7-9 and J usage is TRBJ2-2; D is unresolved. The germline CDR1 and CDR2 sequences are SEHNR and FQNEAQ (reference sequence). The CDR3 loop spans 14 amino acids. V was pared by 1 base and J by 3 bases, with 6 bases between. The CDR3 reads CASSLDADTGELFF. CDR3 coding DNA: TGTGCCAGCAGCTTAGACGCGGACACCGGGGAGCTGTTTTTT.

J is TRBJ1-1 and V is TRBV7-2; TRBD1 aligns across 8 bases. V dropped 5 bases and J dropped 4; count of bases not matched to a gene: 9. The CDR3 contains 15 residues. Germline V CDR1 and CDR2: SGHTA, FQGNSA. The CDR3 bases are TGTGCCAGCAGCCCCCGGACAGGGTTCGGCACTGAAGCTTTCTTT. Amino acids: CASSPRTGFGTEAFF.

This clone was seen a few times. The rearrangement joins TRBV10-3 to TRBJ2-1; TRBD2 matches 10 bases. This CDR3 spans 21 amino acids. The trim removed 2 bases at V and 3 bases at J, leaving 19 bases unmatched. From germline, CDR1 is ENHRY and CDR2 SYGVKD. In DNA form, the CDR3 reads TGTGCCATCAGTGAGGGCGCGCGCCCCAGCGGGAGGGCCGGTGGCTACAATGAGCAGTTCTTC. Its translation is CAISEGARPSGRAGGYNEQFF.

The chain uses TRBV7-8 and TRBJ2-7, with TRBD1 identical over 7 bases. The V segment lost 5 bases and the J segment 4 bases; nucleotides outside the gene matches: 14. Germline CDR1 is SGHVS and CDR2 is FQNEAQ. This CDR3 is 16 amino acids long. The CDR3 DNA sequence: TGTGCCAGCAGCGTCCGACAGGGAGAGGGAATATACGAGCAGTACTTC. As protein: CASSVRQGEGIYEQYF.

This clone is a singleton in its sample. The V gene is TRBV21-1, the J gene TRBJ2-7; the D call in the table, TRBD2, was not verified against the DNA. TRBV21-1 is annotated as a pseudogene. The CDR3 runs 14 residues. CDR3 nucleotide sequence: TGTGCCAGCAGCAAGGGGGGTTTGAGGGAGGCGGTGTACTTC. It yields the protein CASSKGGLREAVYF.

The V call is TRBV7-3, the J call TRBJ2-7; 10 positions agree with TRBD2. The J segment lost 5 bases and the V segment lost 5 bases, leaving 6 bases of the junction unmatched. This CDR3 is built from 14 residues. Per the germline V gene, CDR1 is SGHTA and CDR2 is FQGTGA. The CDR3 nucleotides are TGTGCCAGCAGCCCGACCGGACTAGCGGACGAGCAGTACTTC. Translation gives CASSPTGLADEQYF.

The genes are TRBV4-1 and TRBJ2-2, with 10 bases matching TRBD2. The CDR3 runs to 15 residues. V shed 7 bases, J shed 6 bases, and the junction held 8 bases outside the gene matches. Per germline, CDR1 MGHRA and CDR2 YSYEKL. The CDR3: CASNEREGLPGELFF. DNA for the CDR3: TGCGCCAGCAACGAGCGGGAGGGCCTGCCCGGGGAGCTGTTTTTT.

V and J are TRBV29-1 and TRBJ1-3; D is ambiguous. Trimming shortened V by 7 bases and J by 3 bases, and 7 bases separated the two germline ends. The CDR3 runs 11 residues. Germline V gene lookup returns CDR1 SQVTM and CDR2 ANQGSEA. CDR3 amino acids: CSGRNGNTIYF. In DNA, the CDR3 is TGCAGCGGGAGGAATGGAAACACCATATATTTT.